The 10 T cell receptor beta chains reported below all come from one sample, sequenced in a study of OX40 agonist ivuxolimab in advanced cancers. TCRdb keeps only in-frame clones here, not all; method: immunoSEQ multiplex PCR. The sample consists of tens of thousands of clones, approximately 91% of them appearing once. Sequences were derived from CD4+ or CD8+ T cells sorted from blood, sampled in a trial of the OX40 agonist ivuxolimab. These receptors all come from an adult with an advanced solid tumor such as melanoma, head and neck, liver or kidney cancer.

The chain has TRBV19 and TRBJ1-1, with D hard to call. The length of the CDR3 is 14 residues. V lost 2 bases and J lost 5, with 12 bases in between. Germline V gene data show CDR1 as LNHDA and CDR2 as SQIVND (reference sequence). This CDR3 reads CASSILLDPTEAFF. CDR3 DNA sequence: TGTGCCAGTAGTATACTACTCGACCCGACTGAAGCTTTCTTT. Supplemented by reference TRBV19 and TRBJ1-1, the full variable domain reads DGGITQSPKYLFRKEGQNVTLSCEQNLNHDAMYWYRQDPGQGLRLIYYSQIVNDFQKGDIAEGYSVSREKKESFPLTVTSAQKNPTAFYLCASSILLDPTEAFFGQGTRLTVV.

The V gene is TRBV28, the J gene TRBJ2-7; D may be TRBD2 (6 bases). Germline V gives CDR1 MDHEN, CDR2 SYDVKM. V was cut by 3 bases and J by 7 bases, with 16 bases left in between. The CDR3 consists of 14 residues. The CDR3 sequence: CASSFVGDSREQYF. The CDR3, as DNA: TGTGCCAGCAGTTTCGTTGGGGACTCGAGGGAGCAGTACTTC.

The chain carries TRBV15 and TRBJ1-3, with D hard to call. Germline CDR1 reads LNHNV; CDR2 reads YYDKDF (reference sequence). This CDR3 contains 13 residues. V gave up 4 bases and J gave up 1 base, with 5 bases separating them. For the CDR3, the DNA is TGTGCCACCAGCATATCATCTGGAAACACCATATATTTT. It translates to CATSISSGNTIYF.

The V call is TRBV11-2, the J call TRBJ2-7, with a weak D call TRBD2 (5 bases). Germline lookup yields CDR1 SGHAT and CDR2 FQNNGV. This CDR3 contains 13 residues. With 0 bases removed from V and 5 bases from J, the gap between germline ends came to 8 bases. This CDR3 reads CASSLDRGDEQYF. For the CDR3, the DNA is TGTGCCAGCAGCTTAGATCGGGGTGACGAGCAGTACTTC. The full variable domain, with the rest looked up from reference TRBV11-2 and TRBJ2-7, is EAGVAQSPRYKIIEKRQSVAFWCNPISGHATLYWYQQILGQGPKLLIQFQNNGVVDDSQLPKDRFSAERLKGVDSTLKIQPAKLEDSAVYLCASSLDRGDEQYFGPGTRLTVT.

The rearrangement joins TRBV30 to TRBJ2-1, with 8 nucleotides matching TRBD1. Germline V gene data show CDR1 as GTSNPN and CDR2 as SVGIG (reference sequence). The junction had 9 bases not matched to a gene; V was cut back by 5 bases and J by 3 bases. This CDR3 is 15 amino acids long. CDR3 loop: CAWAKQGAFYNEQFF. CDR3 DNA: TGTGCCTGGGCTAAGCAGGGGGCGTTCTACAATGAGCAGTTCTTC.

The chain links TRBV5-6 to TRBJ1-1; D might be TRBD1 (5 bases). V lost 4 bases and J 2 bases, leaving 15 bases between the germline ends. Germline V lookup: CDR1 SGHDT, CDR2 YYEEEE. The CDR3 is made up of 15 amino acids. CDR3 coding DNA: TGTGCCAGCAGCATGGGACGAAGGGTAAACACTGAAGCTTTCTTT. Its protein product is CASSMGRRVNTEAFF.

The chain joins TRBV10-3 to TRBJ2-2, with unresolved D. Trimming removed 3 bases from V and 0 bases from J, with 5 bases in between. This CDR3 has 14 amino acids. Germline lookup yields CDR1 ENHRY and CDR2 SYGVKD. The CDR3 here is CAISDRTNTGELFF. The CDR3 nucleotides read TGTGCCATCAGTGACAGGACGAACACCGGGGAGCTGTTTTTT.

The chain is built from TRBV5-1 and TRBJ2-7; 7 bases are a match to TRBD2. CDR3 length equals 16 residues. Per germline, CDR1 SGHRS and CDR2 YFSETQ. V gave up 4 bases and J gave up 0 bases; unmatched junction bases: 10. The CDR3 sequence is CASSPSSSGTSYEQYF. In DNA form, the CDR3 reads TGCGCCAGCAGCCCGAGCTCTAGCGGCACCTCCTACGAGCAGTACTTC. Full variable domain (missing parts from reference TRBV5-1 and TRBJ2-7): KAGVTQTPRYLIKTRGQQVTLSCSPISGHRSVSWYQQTPGQGLQFLFEYFSETQRNKGNFPGRFSGRQFSNSRSEMNVSTLELGDSALYLCASSPSSSGTSYEQYFGPGTRLTVT.

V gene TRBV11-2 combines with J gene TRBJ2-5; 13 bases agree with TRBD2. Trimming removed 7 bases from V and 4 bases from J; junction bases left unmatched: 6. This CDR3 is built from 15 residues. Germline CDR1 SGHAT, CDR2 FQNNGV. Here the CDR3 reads CASTGLAGASETQYF. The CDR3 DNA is TGTGCCAGCACCGGACTAGCGGGAGCTTCAGAGACCCAGTACTTC.

CDR3 nucleotides: TGTGCCAGCTCACCCCTAGCGGACTACGAGCAGTACTTC. Protein: CASSPLADYEQYF. The genes are TRBV18 and TRBJ2-7, with 7 bases matching TRBD2. From germline, CDR1 is KGHSH and CDR2 LQKENI. This CDR3 is 13 amino acids long. Unmatched junction bases numbered 2, after V lost 3 bases and J lost 3 bases. Full variable domain (rest looked up from reference TRBV18 and TRBJ2-7): NAGVMQNPRHLVRRRGQEARLRCSPMKGHSHVYWYRQLPEEGLKFMVYLQKENIIDESGMPKERFSAEFPKEGPSILRIQQVVRGDSAAYFCASSPLADYEQYFGPGTRLTVT.